This T cell receptor (beta chain) was identified in a study of blood T cell repertoires in COVID-19. About the research overall: The origin of the acute and convalescent COVID-19 samples was the United States, Italy and Spain. In each case, the material was cDNA or gDNA derived from T cells, B-cell-depleted T cells, or PBMCs.

The J segment lost 4 bases and the V segment lost 5 bases, leaving 11 bases of the junction unmatched. This CDR3 contains 15 residues. Germline V gene lookup returns CDR1 SGHRS and CDR2 YFSETQ. Original handling: Researchers report that nucleated cell counts were estimated from reference gene primer amplification. Sequenced by immunoSEQ multiplex PCR; TCRdb stores in-frame clones only, minus some. The V and J calls and clone size were taken over from that table, and D and trimming were inferred from the DNA. The sample holds approximately 49,000 clones; approximately 88% are singletons and the top ten take approximately 2.4%.

The clonotype originates from a man aged 50 or older with acute or convalescent COVID-19. What was sequenced was peripheral blood. V gene TRBV5-1 combines with J gene TRBJ1-2; TRBD1 aligns across 7 bases. In nucleotides, the CDR3 is TGCGCCAGCAGGTTCACAGGGGCCAACTCCTATGGCTACACCTTC. It yields the protein CASRFTGANSYGYTF.